A selection of T cell receptor beta chains follows, all from one sample in a study of Ad26.COV2.S vaccination and SARS-CoV-2 variants. This table comes from immunoSEQ multiplex PCR, and its TCRdb copy is limited to in-frame clones, with some not included. The sample has under 250,000 clones, around nine tenths seen once. Sequencing used peripheral blood, obtained in a trial of Ad26.COV2.S vaccine versus placebo. These receptors were taken from a person aged 18-60 years who received the Ad26.COV2.S COVID-19 vaccine or a placebo. Both conserved end residues are trimmed from each CDR3. Size values are once, few and many counts, or a class for expanded clones, and some rows have none.

j_gene	abundance	v_gene	CDR3aa
TRBJ1-2	once	TRBV6-2/TRBV6-3	ASSPQGNVKGYT
TRBJ2-2	-	TRBV2	ASNTRHTGELF
TRBJ1-4	-	TRBV6-6	ASSYSGLSEKLF
TRBJ1-3	many	TRBV5-4	ASSLEGLGNTIY
TRBJ1-1	once	TRBV4-3	ASSQGYPVNTEAF
TRBJ2-7	-	TRBV25-1	ASRDPAKLY
TRBJ1-1	-	TRBV7-9	ASSPGDRANTEAF
TRBJ2-5	-	TRBV10-2	ASVGAGGWETQY
TRBJ1-1	few	TRBV7-2	ASSLVRQKGAF
TRBJ1-6	few	TRBV6-5	ASSYTPGNNSPLH
TRBJ1-1	-	TRBV11-2	ASSQNREAAAF
TRBJ2-5	-	TRBV6-5	ASSLDQETQY
TRBJ1-3	few	TRBV5-1	ASSLSSGASSGNTIY
TRBJ1-3	once	TRBV6-4	ANPFIGRGELGLNTIY
TRBJ2-7	once	TRBV11-2	ASSLGRRSEQY
TRBJ1-2	-	TRBV6-6	ASTRTTGIYGYT
TRBJ1-1	-	TRBV19	ASSLGQGWYTEAF
TRBJ2-7	-	TRBV2	ASRLGQPGEQY
TRBJ2-1	-	TRBV30	AWSATRTSGTYNEQF
TRBJ2-5	-	TRBV19	ASKGRAGGRDRSETQY
TRBJ1-5	-	TRBV4-2	ASSQDMTVDQPQH
TRBJ2-7	-	TRBV15	ATSRWGYEQY
TRBJ1-2	-	TRBV3-1/TRBV3-2	ASSQEAGRALTYGYT
TRBJ1-2	-	TRBV5-1	ASSFQPPGTGVGYT
TRBJ1-5	many	TRBV12-3/TRBV12-4	ASSLSKQPQH
TRBJ2-7	-	TRBV27	ASSFNRGTVSYEQY
TRBJ1-2	-	TRBV19	ASSIPGTGANYGYT
TRBJ1-5	-	TRBV6-5	ASSLTGSGNQPQH
TRBJ1-2	-	TRBV5-1	ASSPGPVRGYT
TRBJ1-1	-	TRBV5-1	ASSLERGVGTEAF
TRBJ1-2	-	TRBV28	ASSFGTGYGYT
TRBJ2-1	-	TRBV6-2/TRBV6-3	ASSYSGSKNEQF
TRBJ1-5	-	TRBV30	AWSVMPGVAPQH
TRBJ2-3	-	TRBV30	AWSLAGSNTQY
TRBJ1-2	-	TRBV24-1	ATSDTDRGAYGYT
TRBJ1-4	-	TRBV3-1/TRBV3-2	ASSQTPGQGTATNEKLF
TRBJ1-2	-	TRBV25-1	ASSDGQAFYGYT